A single T cell receptor (beta chain) is shown here with its context. Looked up from germline, CDR1 is SGHRS and CDR2 is YFSETQ. CDR3 length: 15 amino acids. V was cut by 0 bases and J by 4 bases, with 12 bases left in between. This PCR relied on a set of 60 Vbeta primers and 13 Jbeta primers. TCRdb's copy holds only in-frame clones and misses some; the assay was immunoSEQ multiplex PCR. The data show roughly 130,000 clones, with approximately 85% seen just once and approximately 10% held by the top ten. This entry belongs to a study of cytomegalovirus exposure and HLA in healthy donors. The J gene is TRBJ2-3, the V gene TRBV5-1, with a tentative D call TRBD2 (6 bases). This clonotype was sampled from a male donor in good health and CMV-seropositive. The specimen sequenced was PBMCs. CDR3 in amino acids: CASSLEGGSADTQYF. The CDR3 DNA reads as TGCGCCAGCAGCTTGGAAGGAGGGAGTGCAGATACGCAGTATTTT.